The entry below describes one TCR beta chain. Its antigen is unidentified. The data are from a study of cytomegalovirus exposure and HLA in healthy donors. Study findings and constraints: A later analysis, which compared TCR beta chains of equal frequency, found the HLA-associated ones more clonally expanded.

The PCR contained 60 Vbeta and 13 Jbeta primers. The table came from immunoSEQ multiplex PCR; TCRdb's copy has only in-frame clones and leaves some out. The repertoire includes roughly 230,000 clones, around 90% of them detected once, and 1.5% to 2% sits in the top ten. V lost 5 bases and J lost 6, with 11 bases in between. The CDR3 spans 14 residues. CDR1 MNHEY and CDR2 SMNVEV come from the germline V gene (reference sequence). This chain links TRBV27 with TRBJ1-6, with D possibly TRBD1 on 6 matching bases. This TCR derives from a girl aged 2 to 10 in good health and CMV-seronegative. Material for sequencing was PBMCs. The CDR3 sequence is CASSHTGSNSPLHF. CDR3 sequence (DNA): TGTGCCAGCAGTCATACAGGGTCTAATTCACCCCTCCACTTT.